The TCR beta chain under discussion was sequenced for a study of cytomegalovirus exposure and HLA in healthy donors. Findings of the study overall: Investigators reported 150 to 200 TCR beta chains as tied to cytomegalovirus. The TCR clusters that emerged in the first cohort tended, a later analysis found, to co-occur in the approximately 130 validation repertoires.

This clone was counted a single time. Its antigen is not known. Clones were sequenced by immunoSEQ multiplex PCR, and TCRdb holds only the in-frame ones, with some missing. The table lists approximately 180,000 clones, around nine tenths of them singletons. The CDR3 is made up of 17 amino acids. The germline V gene encodes CDR1 SGHRS and CDR2 YFSETQ. V lost 5 bases to trimming and J lost 2 bases; unmatched junction nucleotides: 12. This TCR came from a woman under 40 in good health and CMV-seronegative. The chain recombines TRBV5-1 with TRBJ2-7; 11 bases map to TRBD2. The specimen sequenced was PBMCs. The CDR3 is CASSVRPSGGPTYEQYF. CDR3 in DNA: TGCGCCAGCAGTGTCCGCCCTAGCGGGGGGCCCACCTACGAGCAGTACTTC.